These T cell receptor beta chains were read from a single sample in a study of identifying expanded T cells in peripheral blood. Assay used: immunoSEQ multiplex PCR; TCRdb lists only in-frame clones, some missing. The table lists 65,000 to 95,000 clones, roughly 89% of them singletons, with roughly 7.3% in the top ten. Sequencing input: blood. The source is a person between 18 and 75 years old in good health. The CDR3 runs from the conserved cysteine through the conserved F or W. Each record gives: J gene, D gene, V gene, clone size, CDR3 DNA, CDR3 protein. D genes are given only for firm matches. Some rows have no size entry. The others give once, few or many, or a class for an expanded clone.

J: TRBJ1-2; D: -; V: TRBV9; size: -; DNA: TGTGCCAGCAGCGTAGGGGGTACAGCGAACTATGGCTACACCTTC; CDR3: CASSVGGTANYGYTF
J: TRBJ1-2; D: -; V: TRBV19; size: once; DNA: TGTGCCAGTCGTATATTCGGGGGGCCTGGGGGACTCTATGGCTACACCTTC; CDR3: CASRIFGGPGGLYGYTF
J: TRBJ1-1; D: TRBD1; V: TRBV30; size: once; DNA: TGTGCCTGGACCTACAGGGGAGCCACTGAAGCTTTCTTT; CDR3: CAWTYRGATEAFF
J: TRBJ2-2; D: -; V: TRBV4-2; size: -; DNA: TGTGCCAGCAGCCCGGGGAACACCGGGGAGCTGTTTTTT; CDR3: CASSPGNTGELFF
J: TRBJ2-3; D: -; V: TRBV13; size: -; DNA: TGTGCCAGCAGAGAGCGGGGCACAGATACGCAGTATTTT; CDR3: CASRERGTDTQYF
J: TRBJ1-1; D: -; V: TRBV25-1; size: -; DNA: TGTGCCAGCAGTGGGCAGAAGAACACTGAAGCTTTCTTT; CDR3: CASSGQKNTEAFF
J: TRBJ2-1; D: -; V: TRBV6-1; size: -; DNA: TGTGCCAGCACCTGGCGGGACAGCTACAATGAGCAGTTCTTC; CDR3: CASTWRDSYNEQFF
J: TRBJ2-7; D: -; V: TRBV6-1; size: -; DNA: TGTGCCAGCAATGGCAGGAGTTACGAGCAGTACTTC; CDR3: CASNGRSYEQYF
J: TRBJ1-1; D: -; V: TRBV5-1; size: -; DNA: TGCGCCAGCAGCTTGGCCACCTTGGGGAACACTGAAGCTTTCTTT; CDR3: CASSLATLGNTEAFF
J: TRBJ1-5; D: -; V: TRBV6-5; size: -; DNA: TGTGCCAGCGACGACAAGGCCAATCAGCCCCAGCATTTT; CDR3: CASDDKANQPQHF
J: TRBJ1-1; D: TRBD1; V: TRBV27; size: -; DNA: TGTGCCAGCAGTACCCGACAGGGAAGGGGGACTGAAGCTTTCTTT; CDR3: CASSTRQGRGTEAFF
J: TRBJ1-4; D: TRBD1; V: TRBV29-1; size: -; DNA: TGCAGCGTAGGGGGCAGGGGCGAAAAACTGTTTTTT; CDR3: CSVGGRGEKLFF
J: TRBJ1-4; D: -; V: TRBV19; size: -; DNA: TGTGCCAGTAGTATAAATATAGGGCGGAGCGCAACTAATGAAAAACTGTTTTTT; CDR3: CASSINIGRSATNEKLFF
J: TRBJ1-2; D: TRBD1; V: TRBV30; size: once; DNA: TGTGCCTGGAAGGGACAGGGGATCTCTGGCTACACCTTC; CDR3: CAWKGQGISGYTF
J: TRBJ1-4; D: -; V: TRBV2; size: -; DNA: TGTGCCAGCAGCCGGTCACCCAATGAAAAACTGTTTTTT; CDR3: CASSRSPNEKLFF
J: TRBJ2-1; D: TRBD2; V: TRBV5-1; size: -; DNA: TGCGCCAGCAGCTTGTTTAGCGGGGGGGCCGAACCGTACAATGAGCAGTTCTTC; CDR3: CASSLFSGGAEPYNEQFF
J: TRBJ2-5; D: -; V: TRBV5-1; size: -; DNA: TGCGCCAGCAGCTTGGGCACAGGGAAAGAGACCCAGTACTTC; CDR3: CASSLGTGKETQYF
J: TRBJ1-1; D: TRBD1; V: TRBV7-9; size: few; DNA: TGTGCCAGCAGCTCCAACAGGGGGCAGCAGGCTTTCTTT; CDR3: CASSSNRGQQAFF
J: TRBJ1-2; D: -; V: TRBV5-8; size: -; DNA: TGTGCCAGCAGAGAATTCGGATTTAACTATGGCTACACCTTC; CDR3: CASREFGFNYGYTF
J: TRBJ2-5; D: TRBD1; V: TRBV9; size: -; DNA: TGTGCCAGCAGCGCCTATACAGGGGGGCGAGAGACCCAGTACTTC; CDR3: CASSAYTGGRETQYF
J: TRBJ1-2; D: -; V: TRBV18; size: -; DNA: TGTGCCAGCTCACCAGCGGGACACCACCTCATAGCTAACTATGGCTACACCTTC; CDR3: CASSPAGHHLIANYGYTF
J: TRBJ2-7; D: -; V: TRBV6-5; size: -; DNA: TGTGCCAGCAGTTACAGGGGAAACGAGCAGTACTTC; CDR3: CASSYRGNEQYF
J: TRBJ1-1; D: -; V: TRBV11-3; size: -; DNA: TGTGCCAGCACCCGGGGGGGGACAGAAGCTTTCTTT; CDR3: CASTRGGTEAFF
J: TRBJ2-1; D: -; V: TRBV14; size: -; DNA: TGTGCCAGCAGCCAAGATTTGAAGACTGAGCAGTTCTTC; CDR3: CASSQDLKTEQFF
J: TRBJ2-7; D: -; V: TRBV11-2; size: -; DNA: TGTGCCAGCACCGGGGGTGGATACGAGCAGTACTTC; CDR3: CASTGGGYEQYF
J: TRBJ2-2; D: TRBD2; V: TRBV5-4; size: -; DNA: TGTGCCAGCAGCTTATCGATAGCGGGAGGGCTACCCGGGGAGCTGTTTTTT; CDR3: CASSLSIAGGLPGELFF
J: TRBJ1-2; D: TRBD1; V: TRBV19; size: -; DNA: TGTGCCAGTAGTCTAGGGACAGGGAACTATGGCTACACCTTC; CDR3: CASSLGTGNYGYTF
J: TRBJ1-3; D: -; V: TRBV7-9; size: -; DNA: TGTGCCAGCAGCATATTACAGGGAAGCTCTGGAAACACCATATATTTT; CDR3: CASSILQGSSGNTIYF
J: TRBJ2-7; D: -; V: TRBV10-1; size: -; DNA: TGCGCCAGCAGTGAATCCTCGCTGCCTTCCTACGAGCAGTACTTC; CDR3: CASSESSLPSYEQYF
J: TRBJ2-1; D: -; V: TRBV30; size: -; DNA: TGTGCCCGGAGCTGGGGGCGCGGTCCCTACAATGAGCAGTTCTTC; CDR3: CARSWGRGPYNEQFF
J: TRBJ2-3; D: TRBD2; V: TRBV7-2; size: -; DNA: TGTGCCAGCCCAGCCGGGACTAGCGGGAGGGCCGTCTCAGATACGCAGTATTTT; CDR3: CASPAGTSGRAVSDTQYF
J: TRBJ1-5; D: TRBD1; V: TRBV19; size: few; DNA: TGTGCCAGTACGACAGGGATCGATCAGCCCCAGCATTTT; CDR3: CASTTGIDQPQHF
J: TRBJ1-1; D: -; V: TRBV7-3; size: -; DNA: TGTGCCAGCAGCCAAAAGGCGGGCACTGAAGCTTTCTTT; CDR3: CASSQKAGTEAFF
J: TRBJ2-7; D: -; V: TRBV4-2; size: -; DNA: TGTGCCAGCAGCAGTGTCGGGCCCCCCTACGAGCAGTACTTC; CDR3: CASSSVGPPYEQYF
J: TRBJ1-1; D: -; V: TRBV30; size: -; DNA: TGTGCCTGGAGTGTAAAGGGGGGCACTGAAGCTTTCTTT; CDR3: CAWSVKGGTEAFF
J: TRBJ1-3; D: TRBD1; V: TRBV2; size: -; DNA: TGTGCCAGCAGTGTAACAGGGGTATACACCATATATTTT; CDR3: CASSVTGVYTIYF
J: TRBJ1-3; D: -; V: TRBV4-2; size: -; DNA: TGTGCCAGCAGCCAAGATCGGCCCCGCTCTGGAAACACCATATATTTT; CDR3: CASSQDRPRSGNTIYF
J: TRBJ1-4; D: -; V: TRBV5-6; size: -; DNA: TGTGCCAGCACCCTACTCGGAGTGGCTAATGAAAAACTGTTTTTT; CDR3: CASTLLGVANEKLFF
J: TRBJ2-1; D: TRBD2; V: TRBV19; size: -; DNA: TGTGCCAGTAGTCTTGGACTAGCGGGAGGGCCCAGAGAGCAGTTCTTC; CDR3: CASSLGLAGGPREQFF
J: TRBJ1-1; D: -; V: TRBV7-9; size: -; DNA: TGTGCCAGCAGTCCGGACCTATACACTGAAGCTTTCTTT; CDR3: CASSPDLYTEAFF
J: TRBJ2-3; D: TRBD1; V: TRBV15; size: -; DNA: TGTGCCACCAGCAGCCACAGGGGTGGAGATACGCAGTATTTT; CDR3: CATSSHRGGDTQYF
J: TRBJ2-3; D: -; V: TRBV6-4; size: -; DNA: TGTGCCAGCAGTGACAAGGGAGGCACAGATACGCAGTATTTT; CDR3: CASSDKGGTDTQYF
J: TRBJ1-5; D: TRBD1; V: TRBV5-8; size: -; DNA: TGTGCCAGCAGCTACGTCGGGACAGAAACCGGGCAGCCCCAGCATTTT; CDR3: CASSYVGTETGQPQHF
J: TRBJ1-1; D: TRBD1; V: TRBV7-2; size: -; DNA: TGTGCCAGCAGCTTAGTGACAGGGGGCTTTACTGAAGCTTTCTTT; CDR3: CASSLVTGGFTEAFF
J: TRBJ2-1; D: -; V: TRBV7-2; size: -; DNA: TGTGCCAGCAGCCCGGTTGACCCATACAATGAGCAGTTCTTC; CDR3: CASSPVDPYNEQFF
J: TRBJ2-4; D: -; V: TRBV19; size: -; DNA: TGTGCCAGTAGTAGCGGGGTTAGCGCCAAAAACATTCAGTACTTC; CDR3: CASSSGVSAKNIQYF
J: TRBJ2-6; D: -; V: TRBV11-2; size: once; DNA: TGTGCCAGCAGCATAACCCCCCCCGGGGCCAACGTCCTGACTTTC; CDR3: CASSITPPGANVLTF
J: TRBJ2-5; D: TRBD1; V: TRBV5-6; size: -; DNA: TGTGCCAGCAGCTTGCGCGTAGGACAGGGCAAGGGAGAGACCCAGTACTTC; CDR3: CASSLRVGQGKGETQYF
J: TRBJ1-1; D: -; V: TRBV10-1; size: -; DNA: TGCGCCAGCAGTTCACCGGACCGCCGGGCGTACACTGAAGCTTTCTTT; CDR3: CASSSPDRRAYTEAFF
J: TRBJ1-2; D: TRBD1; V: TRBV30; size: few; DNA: TGTGCCTGGAGTGACAGGGGGACATATGGCTACACCTTC; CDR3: CAWSDRGTYGYTF
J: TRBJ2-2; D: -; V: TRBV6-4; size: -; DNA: TGTGCCAGCAGTGAAGACACCGGGGAGCTGTTTTTT; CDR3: CASSEDTGELFF
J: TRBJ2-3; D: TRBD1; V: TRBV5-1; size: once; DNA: TGCGCCAGCAGCACGGGACAGGGCACAGATACGCAGTATTTT; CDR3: CASSTGQGTDTQYF
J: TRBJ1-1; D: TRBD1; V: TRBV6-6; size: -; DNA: TGTGCCAGCTCTGACAGGGCCCGAGCGAGCGTTGCTGAAGCTTTCTTT; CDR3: CASSDRARASVAEAFF
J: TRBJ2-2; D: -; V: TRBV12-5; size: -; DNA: TGTGCTAGTGCCTACCCAGGGGTACGTGACACCGGGGAGCTGTTTTTT; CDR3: CASAYPGVRDTGELFF
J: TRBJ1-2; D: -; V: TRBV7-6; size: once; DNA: TGTGCCAGCAGCGGCACGCGGAGGGGCGATGGCTACACCTTC; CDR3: CASSGTRRGDGYTF
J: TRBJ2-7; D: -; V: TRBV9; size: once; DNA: TGTGCCAGCAGCGTAGGTCCAGTTTTTTACGAGCAGTACTTC; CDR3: CASSVGPVFYEQYF